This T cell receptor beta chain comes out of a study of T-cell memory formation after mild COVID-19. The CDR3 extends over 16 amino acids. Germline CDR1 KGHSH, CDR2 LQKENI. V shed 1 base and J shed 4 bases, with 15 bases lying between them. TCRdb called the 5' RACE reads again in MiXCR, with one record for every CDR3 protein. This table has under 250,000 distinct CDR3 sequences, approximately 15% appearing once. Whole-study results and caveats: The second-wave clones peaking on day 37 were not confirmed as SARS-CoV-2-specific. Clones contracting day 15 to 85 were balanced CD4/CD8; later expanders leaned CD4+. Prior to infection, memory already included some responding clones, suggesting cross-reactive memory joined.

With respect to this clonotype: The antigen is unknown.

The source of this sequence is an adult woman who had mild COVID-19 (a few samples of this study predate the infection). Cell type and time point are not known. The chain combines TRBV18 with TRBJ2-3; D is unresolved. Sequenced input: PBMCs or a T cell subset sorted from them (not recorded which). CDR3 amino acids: CASSPRSADMSDTQYF. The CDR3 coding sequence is TGTGCCAGCTCACCACGATCCGCTGATATGTCAGATACGCAGTATTTT. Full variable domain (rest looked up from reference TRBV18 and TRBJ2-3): NAGVMQNPRHLVRRRGQEARLRCSPMKGHSHVYWYRQLPEEGLKFMVYLQKENIIDESGMPKERFSAEFPKEGPSILRIQQVVRGDSAAYFCASSPRSADMSDTQYFGPGTRLTVL.